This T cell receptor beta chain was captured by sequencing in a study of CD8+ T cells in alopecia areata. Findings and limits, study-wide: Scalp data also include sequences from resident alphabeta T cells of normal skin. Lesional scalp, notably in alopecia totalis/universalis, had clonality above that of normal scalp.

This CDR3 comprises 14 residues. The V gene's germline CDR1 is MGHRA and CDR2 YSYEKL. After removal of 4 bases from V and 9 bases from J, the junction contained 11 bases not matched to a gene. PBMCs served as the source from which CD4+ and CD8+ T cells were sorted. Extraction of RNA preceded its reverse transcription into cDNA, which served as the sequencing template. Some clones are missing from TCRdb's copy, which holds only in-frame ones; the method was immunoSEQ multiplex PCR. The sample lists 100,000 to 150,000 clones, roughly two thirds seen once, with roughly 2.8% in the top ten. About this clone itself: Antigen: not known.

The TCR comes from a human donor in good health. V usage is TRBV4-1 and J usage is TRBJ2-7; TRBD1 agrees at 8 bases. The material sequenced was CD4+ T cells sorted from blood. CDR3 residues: CASSPQGATRGQYF. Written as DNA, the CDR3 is TGCGCCAGCAGCCCCCAGGGGGCTACCAGAGGGCAGTACTTC.